The 27 T cell receptor beta chains below all came from one sample that was sequenced in a study of T cells in women clearing cervical HPV infection. Only in-frame clones appear in the TCRdb table, and some are missing; sequencing was by immunoSEQ multiplex PCR. Its clone listing holds about 36,000 clones. Sequencing was performed on blood buffy coat. All receptors come from a woman aged 18 to 75 with a cervical HPV16 infection that either progressed to CIN3+ or cleared (not recorded which).

Note on this clone: The read stops 3 residues short of the end of the CDR3; the missing end is completed from the germline J gene. The chain couples TRBV20-1 to TRBJ2-3, with a tentative D call TRBD2 (7 bases). Germline V gene lookup returns CDR1 DFQATT and CDR2 SNEGSKA (reference sequence). This CDR3 contains 17 residues. The CDR3 is CSARDSGGAAYQETQYF. CDR3 DNA (partial): TGCAGTGCTAGAGATTCTGGGGGGGCAGCGTACCAAGAGACG.

As concerns this clone: The read finishes 3 residues shy of the CDR3 end, and the germline J gene is used to complete it. The chain uses TRBV29-1 and TRBJ2-3; D is unclear. V lost 6 bases, J lost 2 bases, and 12 bases lay in between. The germline gives CDR1 SQVTM, CDR2 ANQGSEA. This CDR3 is 13 amino acids long. The sequenced part of the CDR3 DNA is TGCAGCGTCCCCGCTCCTATCACAGATACG. Translation gives CSVPAPITDT. The CDR3 as a whole reads CSVPAPITDTQYF.

A remark on this clone: The CDR3 extends 3 residues past the end of the read, so its final part is completed from the germline J gene. The identical CDR3 is also encoded by other nucleotide sequences in the sample. The chain uses TRBV5-1 and TRBJ2-7; TRBD1 matches 9 bases. The germline gives CDR1 SGHRS, CDR2 YFSETQ. With V trimmed by 3 bases and J by 2 bases, 3 bases remained unmatched. This CDR3 comprises 14 residues. The CDR3 bases that were read are TGCGCCAGCAGCTGGGACAGGGAAACCTACGAG. Its protein is CASSWDRETYE. The whole CDR3 protein is CASSWDRETYEQYF.

A note on this clone: The read gets to within 3 residues of the CDR3 end, and the germline J gene fills in the rest. The genes are TRBV7-2 and TRBJ2-2, with D tentatively TRBD1 (6 bases). Germline V gene data show CDR1 as SGHTA and CDR2 as FQGNSA. CDR3 length: 14 amino acids. CDR3 DNA, as far as it was read: TGTGCCAGCAGCTTAGGGGGGCTGGATGAAAAG. Protein sequence: CASSLGGLDEK. The CDR3, in full, reads CASSLGGLDEKLFF.

As regards this clone: The read is 3 residues too short to cover the CDR3 end, so that end is filled in from the germline J gene. The chain links TRBV6-1 to TRBJ1-1; D unresolved. The CDR3 loop spans 15 amino acids. CDR1 and CDR2 from the germline V gene are MNHNS and SASEGT. V shed 3 bases and J shed 5 bases, with 16 bases lying between them. CDR3 protein: CASSDRWQDRTEAFF. CDR3 bases read: TGTGCCAGCAGTGATAGGTGGCAGGATAGGACTGAA.

About this clone itself: The sequenced fragment ends 3 residues before the CDR3 boundary, so the rest is inferred from the germline J gene. This sequence joins TRBV7-9 and TRBJ1-2; D is ambiguous. V was cut by 1 base and J by 7 bases, with 13 bases left in between. The CDR3 is 14 amino acids. Germline V gene data show CDR1 as SEHNR and CDR2 as FQNEAQ (reference sequence). The sequenced CDR3 bases are TGTGCCAGCAGCTTAGACACCGACAAGGGTGGC. Translated, it gives CASSLDTDKGG. The whole CDR3 region reads CASSLDTDKGGYTF.

Regarding this clone: The read comes to an end 3 residues before the CDR3 does, leaving the germline J gene to fill in the end. This chain connects TRBV28 to TRBJ2-1; D possibly corresponds to TRBD1 (6 bases). The V end was cut by 6 bases, the J end by 0 bases, with 12 bases between. The CDR3 covers 15 residues. Germline CDR1 is MDHEN and CDR2 is SYDVKM. The DNA read from the CDR3 is TGTGCCAGCAGGGCCCAGGGGAGCTCCTACAATGAG. The encoded protein is CASRAQGSSYNE. The entire CDR3 protein is CASRAQGSSYNEQFF.

A word on this clone: The read terminates 3 residues before the CDR3 end, so the remaining end is supplied by the germline J gene. The chain recombines TRBV6-1 with TRBJ1-1; tentatively, D is TRBD1 (6 bases). This CDR3 comprises 13 residues. Trimming removed 1 base at V and 5 bases at J, with 8 bases between. Germline V lookup: CDR1 MNHNS, CDR2 SASEGT. CDR3 DNA (partial): TGTGCCAGCAGTGAAGGGGACACGACTGAA. Its translation: CASSEGDTTE. The entire CDR3 protein is CASSEGDTTEAFF.

As for this clone: The CDR3 end lies 3 residues beyond the end of the read and is filled in from the germline J gene. The chain recombines TRBV19 with TRBJ2-3; unclear D gene. CDR1 is LNHDA, CDR2 SQIVND, per germline (reference sequence). The CDR3 extends over 16 amino acids. CDR3 residues: CASSIRAQDRNQPQYF. CDR3 DNA (partial): TGTGCCAGTAGTATAAGGGCTCAAGATCGCAATCAGCCG. The complete variable domain, with remaining parts taken from reference TRBV19 and TRBJ2-3, reads DGGITQSPKYLFRKEGQNVTLSCEQNLNHDAMYWYRQDPGQGLRLIYYSQIVNDFQKGDIAEGYSVSREKKESFPLTVTSAQKNPTAFYLCASSIRAQDRNQPQYFGPGTRLTVL.

On this clone: The missing CDR3 end, 3 residues past where the read stops, is filled in from the germline J gene. The chain has TRBV6-2 or TRBV6-3 and TRBJ2-2; TRBD1 is a possible D gene (6 bases). The CDR3 has 16 residues. The V gene lost 2 bases and the J gene lost 5 bases, with 15 bases spanning the gap. From germline, CDR1 is MNHEY and CDR2 SVGEGT. This CDR3 reads CASSYAGRGSTGELFF. The sequenced CDR3 bases are TGTGCCAGCAGTTACGCCGGCAGGGGTTCAACCGGGGAG.

Regarding this clone: The CDR3 is cut off 3 residues early in the read; its end comes from the germline J gene. This chain links TRBV13 with TRBJ2-1; 7 bases fit TRBD1. The CDR3 contains 15 residues. The V gene end was trimmed by 1 base and the J gene end by 2 bases; junction bases not matched to a gene: 2. CDR1 and CDR2 from the germline V gene are PRHDT and FYEKMQ (reference sequence). This CDR3 reads CASSLEGAAYNEQFF. The covered CDR3 bases are TGTGCCAGCAGCTTAGAGGGGGCAGCCTACAATGAG.

In the case of this clone: The junction departs from the called germline gene at one end, perhaps through a read error. Coverage ceases 3 residues before the CDR3 finishes, and the germline J gene fills in the end. The genes are TRBV7-9 and TRBJ1-2; no clear D gene. The CDR3 loop spans 13 amino acids. Per germline, CDR1 SEHNR and CDR2 FQNEAQ (reference sequence). The CDR3 protein is CASSIAQTEGYTF. The part of the CDR3 DNA that was read is TGTGCCAGCAGCATAGCACAGACGGAGGGC.

For this clone: The CDR3 end is not reached by the read, which stops 3 residues before it; the germline J gene fills it in. This chain connects TRBV7-2 to TRBJ1-2; D remains ambiguous. Germline loops: CDR1 SGHTA, CDR2 FQGNSA. This CDR3 contains 15 residues. The DNA read from the CDR3 is TGTGCCAGCAGCCCCCCGGGGTCAACTAACAATGAC. Protein product: CASSPPGSTNND. The full CDR3 protein reads CASSPPGSTNNDYTF. The whole variable domain, remainder taken from reference TRBV7-2 and TRBJ1-2, is GAGVSQSPSNKVTEKGKDVELRCDPISGHTALYWYRQSLGQGLEFLIYFQGNSAPDKSGLPSDRFSAERTGGSVSTLTIQRTQQEDSAVYLCASSPPGSTNNDYTFGSGTRLTVV.

Points on this clone: The read falls 3 residues short of the CDR3 end, and the missing part is taken from the germline J gene. This sequence joins TRBV5-1 and TRBJ2-2, with D possibly TRBD1 on 6 matching bases. The germline gives CDR1 SGHRS, CDR2 YFSETQ. This CDR3 contains 15 residues. Here the CDR3 reads CASSASGAGSEKLFF. CDR3 bases read: TGCGCCAGCAGTGCCTCAGGGGCGGGTAGTGAAAAG.

In regard to this clone: The DNA ends 3 residues before the CDR3 does, and the rest of the CDR3 is filled in from the germline J gene. This chain joins TRBV5-1 and TRBJ2-1; 13 positions agree with TRBD2. The CDR3 has 15 residues. Germline V gene data show CDR1 as SGHRS and CDR2 as YFSETQ. Trimming removed 4 bases from V and 6 bases from J; junction bases left unmatched: 4. The DNA read from the CDR3 is TGCGCCAGCAGCGCCGGGACTAGCGGGGCCAATGAG. Translated, it gives CASSAGTSGANE. The entire CDR3 protein is CASSAGTSGANEQFF.

Concerning this clone itself: The read ends 3 residues shy of where the CDR3 ends; the end is completed using the germline J gene. The chain is built from TRBV20-1 and TRBJ2-7; 9 bases line up with TRBD1. CDR1 and CDR2 (germline): DFQATT, SNEGSKA (reference sequence). The CDR3 is made up of 14 amino acids. V lost 6 bases, J lost 1 base, and 7 bases stayed unmatched. Incomplete CDR3 DNA: TGCAGTGCCTGGGGACAGGGAATGTCCTACGAG. This sequence encodes CSAWGQGMSYE. The full CDR3 protein is CSAWGQGMSYEQYF.

Details on this clone: The read is 3 residues too short to cover the CDR3 end, so that end is filled in from the germline J gene. The chain carries TRBV10-3 and TRBJ1-1; D remains unclear. The CDR3 loop spans 13 amino acids. Trimming took off 3 bases at V and 1 base at J, with 6 bases between the two ends. Germline V lookup: CDR1 ENHRY, CDR2 SYGVKD. CDR3 protein: CAISEGTNTEAFF. CDR3 DNA, as far as it was read: TGTGCCATCAGTGAAGGCACGAACACTGAA.

Points on this clone: The read gets to within 3 residues of the CDR3 end, and the germline J gene fills in the rest. The rearrangement links TRBV30 to TRBJ2-7, with 12 bases fitting TRBD2. Germline V CDR1 and CDR2: GTSNPN, SVGIG (reference sequence). Trimming at V came to 2 bases and at J to 1 base, leaving 3 bases not matched to a gene. The CDR3 contains 15 residues. CDR3 DNA (partial): TGTGCCTGGAGTCTAGCGGGGGGGGCTTCCTACGAG. Translation: CAWSLAGGASYE. The whole CDR3 reads CAWSLAGGASYEQYF.

As concerns this clone: The read ends 3 residues before the CDR3 terminus; that terminus is restored from the germline J gene. The chain couples TRBV19 to TRBJ2-7; TRBD1 matches at 10 bases. Germline V gene lookup returns CDR1 LNHDA and CDR2 SQIVND (reference sequence). Trimming removed 5 bases from V and 6 bases from J; junction bases left unmatched: 7. The CDR3 is made up of 14 amino acids. The CDR3 sequence: CASSFTDRGGEQYF. The sequenced CDR3 bases are TGTGCCAGTAGTTTCACGGACAGGGGGGGCGAG. Drawing the rest from reference TRBV19 and TRBJ2-7, the complete variable domain is DGGITQSPKYLFRKEGQNVTLSCEQNLNHDAMYWYRQDPGQGLRLIYYSQIVNDFQKGDIAEGYSVSREKKESFPLTVTSAQKNPTAFYLCASSFTDRGGEQYFGPGTRLTVT.

Concerning this clone itself: The junction departs from the called germline gene at one end, perhaps through a read error. CDR3 amino acids: CASSQEAGLETQYF. The covered CDR3 bases are TGCGCCAGCAGCCAAGAAGCAGGGTTAGAGACC. V gene TRBV4-2 combines with J gene TRBJ2-5; perhaps TRBD1 as D (5 bases). The CDR3 is cut off 3 residues early in the read; its end comes from the germline J gene. Germline V lookup: CDR1 LGHNA, CDR2 YNFKEQ. The CDR3 consists of 14 residues.

With respect to this clone: The observed sequence ends 3 residues before the CDR3 terminus, with the missing tail filled in from the germline J gene. The chain is built from TRBV23-1 and TRBJ2-3, with D possibly matching TRBD2 (5 bases). TRBV23-1 is recorded as an ORF, its role being uncertain. This CDR3 comprises 11 residues. CDR3 sequence: CASPRGEPQYF. The CDR3 DNA, read in part, is TGCGCCAGCCCACGGGGTGAGCCG.

Details on this clone: The CDR3 goes on 3 residues after the read ends, and that part is filled in from the germline J gene. The genes are TRBV19 and TRBJ2-3; 8 nucleotides agree with TRBD1. The V gene end was trimmed by 5 bases and the J gene end by 0 bases; junction bases not matched to a gene: 7. The germline CDR1 and CDR2 sequences are LNHDA and SQIVND (reference sequence). The CDR3 has 16 amino acids. The DNA read from the CDR3 is TGTGCCAGTAGTCCGCAACGGACAGGGAGCACAGATACG. Protein: CASSPQRTGSTDT. The complete CDR3 sequence is CASSPQRTGSTDTQYF.

Note on this clone: The read halts 3 residues ahead of the CDR3 end, with the missing end drawn from the germline J gene. The rearrangement joins TRBV5-1 to TRBJ2-5; no reliable D call. CDR1 is SGHRS and CDR2 is YFSETQ in the germline V gene. This CDR3 comprises 13 residues. CDR3 protein: CASSLASSDTQYF. CDR3 bases read: TGCGCCAGCAGCTTGGCCTCATCAGATACC.

The CDR3 loop is CSVGSTGNTIYF. CDR3 DNA (partial): TGCAGCGTGGGCTCAACGGGAAACACC. The rearrangement uses TRBV29-1 and TRBJ1-3, with D unresolved. With the read ending 3 residues before the CDR3 end, the germline J gene is used to fill in that end. Germline CDR1 SQVTM, CDR2 ANQGSEA. V was trimmed by 6 bases and J by 4 bases, leaving 10 bases between them. This CDR3 is built from 12 residues.

With respect to this clone: The read terminates 3 residues ahead of where the CDR3 ends, so the germline J gene completes it. The chain has TRBV5-6 and TRBJ1-1; tentative D call: TRBD1 (5 bases). Germline loops: CDR1 SGHDT, CDR2 YYEEEE. CDR3 length: 15 residues. The V end lost 0 bases, the J end lost 0 bases, and 9 bases lay between the germline ends. The CDR3 protein is CASSLAGGVNTEAFF. The sequenced CDR3 bases are TGTGCCAGCAGCTTGGCCGGGGGGGTGAACACTGAA.

For this clone: The read stops 3 residues short of the end of the CDR3; the missing end is completed from the germline J gene. The chain has TRBV5-1 and TRBJ2-3; 15 positions agree with TRBD2. Per germline, CDR1 SGHRS and CDR2 YFSETQ. The CDR3 sequence is 17 residues long. The CDR3 bases that were read are TGCGCCAGCAGCGTGGGACTAGCGGGGGGAAGGTTCGAGACG. It codes for CASSVGLAGGRFET. The full CDR3 protein is CASSVGLAGGRFETQYF.

The CDR3 protein is CASSWGGGNTEAFF. The CDR3 DNA, read in part, is TGTGCCAGCAGCTGGGGGGGCGGGAACACTGAA. V gene TRBV14 combines with J gene TRBJ1-1, with D possibly matching TRBD1 (6 bases). The read halts 3 residues ahead of the CDR3 end, with the missing end drawn from the germline J gene. Germline lookup yields CDR1 SGHDN and CDR2 FVKESK. Between the trimmed V and J ends, which lost 5 bases and 1 base, there was a span of 11 bases. The CDR3 is made up of 14 amino acids.